Included here is one TCR beta chain sequence, with context. All gene names here are mouse names. The CDR3 goes on 3 residues after the read ends, and that part is filled in from the germline J gene. The same CDR3 is also encoded by other DNA sequences in this sample. The authors extracted RNA and reverse transcribed it into cDNA as the sequencing template. TCRdb's table, derived via immunoSEQ multiplex PCR, lists solely in-frame clones and lacks some. The data show 250,000 or so clones, with none appearing a single time. Sorting relied on CD4, CD8alpha, NKG2D, NKG2ACE and other markers applied to pooled cutaneous lymph node cells. These data belong to a study of CD8+ T cells in alopecia areata. This CDR3 contains 15 residues. V dropped 4 bases and J dropped 0 bases, with 7 bases sitting between them. In germline, CDR1 is LGHNA, CDR2 YNLKQL (reference sequence).

This clonotype was sampled from a C3H/HeJ mouse with alopecia areata. This line is of MHC haplotype H2-k. The rearrangement joins TRBV5 to TRBJ1-6; D remains unclear. TRBJ1-6 is an ORF; its function is uncertain. Input material: CD4+ T cells sorted from a lymph node. CDR3 DNA, as far as it was read: TGTGCCAGCAGCCCCCAGGATTCCTATAATTCGCCC. It encodes CASSPQDSYNSP. The full CDR3 sequence reads CASSPQDSYNSPLYF.